This T cell receptor (beta chain) was retrieved from a study of blood T cell repertoires in COVID-19. Sequenced by immunoSEQ multiplex PCR; TCRdb stores in-frame clones only, minus some. The sample lists 95,000 to 150,000 clones, about 85% occurring once. This CDR3 is built from 16 residues. Germline CDR1 MNHNS, CDR2 SASEGT. Between the trimmed V and J ends, which lost 0 bases and 8 bases, there was a span of 14 bases. This chain uses TRBV6-1 with TRBJ1-6, with D uncertain. The TCR sequence derives from a man aged 60 to 75 with acute or convalescent COVID-19. Sequencing used peripheral blood. CDR3 nucleotide sequence: TGTGCCAGCAGTGAAGCGCTAACTTCTGCCTATTCACCCCTCCACTTT. As protein: CASSEALTSAYSPLHF.